These T cell receptor beta chains were read from a single sample in a study of cytomegalovirus exposure and HLA in healthy donors. Assay: immunoSEQ multiplex PCR; the TCRdb copy retains only in-frame clones and omits some. The sample has around 50,000 clones, 94% seen once. Sequencing input: PBMCs. The receptors were sampled from a woman aged 18-29 years in good health and CMV-seropositive. CDR3s include the opening cysteine and the closing phenylalanine or tryptophan. Each record gives: CDR3 length, clone size, J gene, D gene, V gene, CDR3 DNA, CDR3 protein. The D gene is left open where the match is weak. Expanded clones are given a class, and other clones once, few, many or no size at all.

12 | once | TRBJ1-2 | - | TRBV27 | TGTGCCAGCAGCGACAGAAACTATGGCTACACCTTC | CASSDRNYGYTF
18 | - | TRBJ2-1 | TRBD2 | TRBV5-1 | TGCGCCAGCGACCCAGGGCTAGCGGGAGGGAGCTCCTACAATGAGCAGTTCTTC | CASDPGLAGGSSYNEQFF
16 | - | TRBJ2-3 | TRBD2 | TRBV9 | TGTGCCAGCAGCCCATTAGCGGGACATAGCACAGATACGCAGTATTTT | CASSPLAGHSTDTQYF
15 | - | TRBJ1-5 | TRBD1 | TRBV7-9 | TGTGCCAGCAGCTCCGGGACAGGGGGCAATCAGCCCCAGCATTTT | CASSSGTGGNQPQHF
15 | - | TRBJ1-2 | - | TRBV5-1 | TGCGCCAGCAGCTTGGACATGTGGCAGGACTATGGCTACACCTTC | CASSLDMWQDYGYTF
15 | - | TRBJ2-3 | TRBD2 | TRBV6-4 | TGTGCCAGCAGTGAAAAAGCGGGAGATTCAGATACGCAGTATTTT | CASSEKAGDSDTQYF
16 | - | TRBJ2-5 | - | TRBV14 | TGTGCCAGCAGCCAAGTCCGGGGTAGAGCCATGGAGACCCAGTACTTC | CASSQVRGRAMETQYF
15 | - | TRBJ1-4 | - | TRBV7-8 | TGTGCCAGCAGCCCCCTAGAGGTGACTAATGAAAAACTGTTTTTT | CASSPLEVTNEKLFF
15 | - | TRBJ1-2 | TRBD1 | TRBV5-4 | TGTGCCAGCAGCTTGGGATTGGACAGGGCCGGCGGCTACACCTTC | CASSLGLDRAGGYTF
11 | - | TRBJ1-2 | - | TRBV6-1 | TGTGCCAGCAGCACAGGCTCTGGCTACACCTTC | CASSTGSGYTF